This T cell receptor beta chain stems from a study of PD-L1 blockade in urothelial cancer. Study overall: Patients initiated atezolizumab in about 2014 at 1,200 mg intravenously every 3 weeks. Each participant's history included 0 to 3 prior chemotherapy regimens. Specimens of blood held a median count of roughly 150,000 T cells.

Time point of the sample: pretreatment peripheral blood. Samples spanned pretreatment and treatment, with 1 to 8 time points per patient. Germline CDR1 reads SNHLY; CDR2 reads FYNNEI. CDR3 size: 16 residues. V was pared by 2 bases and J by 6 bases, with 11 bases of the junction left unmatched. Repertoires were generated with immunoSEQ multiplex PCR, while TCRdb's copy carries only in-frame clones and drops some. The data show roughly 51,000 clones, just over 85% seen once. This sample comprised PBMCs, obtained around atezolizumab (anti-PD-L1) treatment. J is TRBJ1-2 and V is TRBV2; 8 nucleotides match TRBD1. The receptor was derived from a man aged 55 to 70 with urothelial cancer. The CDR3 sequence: CASSERDRPTKDGYTF. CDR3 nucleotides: TGTGCCAGCAGTGAAAGGGACAGGCCCACGAAGGATGGCTACACCTTC.